This TCR beta chain was found in a study of shared clonotypes between healthy human individuals. Study summary: CD4 naive and memory got three plates each, CD8 naive two, CD8 memory one.

Germline V gives CDR1 SGHDT, CDR2 YYEEEE. CDR3 length: 13 residues. Trimming took off 4 bases at V and 4 bases at J, with 12 bases between the two ends. This clone was seen once. Its target is not known. The naive CD8 fraction comprised CD45RO-negative cells positively selected for CCR7 and excluded terminally differentiated effector memory CD45RA+ cells. Clones were read by immunoSEQ multiplex PCR, and TCRdb kept only the in-frame ones, dropping some. In the table there are about 2 million clones, around 96% of which are singletons. The study, taken as a whole, reports: The expectation was that sequencing depth would affect clonotype sharing among donors. The represented genetic and exposure-history diversity was limited by the small number of donors. Incomplete sequencing of sorted subsets was indicated by rarefaction despite large depth.

This chain connects TRBV5-6 to TRBJ2-7; D is possibly TRBD2 (6 bases). The clonotype was recovered from a man between 18 and 29 years old in good health. What was sequenced was naive CD8+ T cells sorted from blood. CDR3: CASSVGGEYEQYF. CDR3 DNA: TGTGCCAGCAGCGTTGGCGGGGAGTACGAGCAGTACTTC.